This TCR beta chain was found in a study of blood T cell repertoires in COVID-19. Study overall: Collection of acute and convalescent COVID-19 samples took place in the United States, Italy and Spain. Sample material is recorded as cDNA or gDNA derived from T cells, B-cell-depleted T cells, or PBMCs.

How the authors handled the data: Scientists estimated how many nucleated cells there were by amplifying reference gene primers. Method: immunoSEQ multiplex PCR; TCRdb's copy keeps in-frame clones and lacks some. The DNA was the basis for D and trimming; V, J and clone size are from that table. This table holds 250,000 to 300,000 clones, around 89% found once. There are 18 residues in the CDR3. V shed 0 bases, J shed 7 bases, and the junction held 13 bases outside the gene matches. Per germline, CDR1 LGHNA and CDR2 YNFKEQ. The receptor comes from an older woman with acute or convalescent COVID-19. This chain connects TRBV4-2 to TRBJ2-1; 9 bases are shared with TRBD2. Sequencing input: peripheral blood. Here the CDR3 reads CASSQDVRAGGFSNEQFF. CDR3 nucleotides: TGTGCCAGCAGCCAAGATGTTCGAGCGGGAGGATTTTCGAATGAGCAGTTCTTC.